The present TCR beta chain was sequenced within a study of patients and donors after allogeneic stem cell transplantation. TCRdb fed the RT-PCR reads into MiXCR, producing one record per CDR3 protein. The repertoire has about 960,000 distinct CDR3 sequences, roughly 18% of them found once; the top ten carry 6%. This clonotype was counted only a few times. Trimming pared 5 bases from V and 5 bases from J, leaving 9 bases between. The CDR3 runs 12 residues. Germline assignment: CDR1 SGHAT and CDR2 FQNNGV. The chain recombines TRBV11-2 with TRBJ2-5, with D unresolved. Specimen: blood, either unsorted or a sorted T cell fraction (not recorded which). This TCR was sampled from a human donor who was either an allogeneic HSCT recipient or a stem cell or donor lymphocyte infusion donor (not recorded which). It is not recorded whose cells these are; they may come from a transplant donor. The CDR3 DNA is TGTGCCAGCAGCGTCGAGAGGGAGACCCAGTACTTC. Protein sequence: CASSVERETQYF.